This TCR beta chain appears in the sequencing data of a study of CD8+CD57+ T cells in acquired aplastic anemia. The CDR3 sequence is 10 residues long. The germline V and J ends were trimmed by 8 bases and 5 bases, with 6 bases remaining between them. Germline V gives CDR1 ENHRY, CDR2 SYGVKD. Before being chosen for sequencing, patients had shown CD8+CD57+ cell expansion by flow cytometry. Severe acquired aplastic anemia was diagnosed in all patients. The template used for profiling TCR beta VDJ and CDR3 was genomic DNA. TCRdb re-analysed the reads in MiXCR, keeping a single row per CDR3 protein. The repertoire holds about 160,000 distinct CDR3 sequences, with about 70% as singletons.

The receptor was isolated from a human donor with aplastic anemia. This chain links TRBV10-3 with TRBJ2-5; no firm D call. The sequenced sample consisted of sorted CD4+, CD8+, or CD8+CD57+ T cells (not recorded which) from PBMCs. The chain's CDR3 is CAIGLETQYF. The CDR3 DNA reads as TGTGCCATCGGCCTGGAGACCCAGTACTTC.